The T cell receptor beta chain described here comes from a study of blood T cells in healthy people across ages. Alongside a J-beta primer mix, a sample-barcoded 5' primer served in a second PCR lasting roughly 7 to 11 cycles. MiXCR was run by TCRdb on the 5' RACE reads, yielding one entry per CDR3 protein. The sample holds about 1 million distinct CDR3 sequences, roughly 45% seen once. From germline, CDR1 is MNHNY and CDR2 SVGAGI (reference sequence). The CDR3 contains 12 residues. Trimming left V 6 bases short and J 11 bases short, with 16 bases between. This TCR was recovered from a woman in her fifties or sixties in good health. Sequenced material: blood. The chain combines TRBV6-6 with TRBJ2-5, with D perhaps matching TRBD1 (5 bases). The CDR3 nucleotides are TGTGCCAGCAGCAGGGTGGATAATGAGCAGTACTTC. This gives the protein CASSRVDNEQYF.